Listed here are 14 T cell receptor beta chains from one sample, sequenced in a study of CD8 T cells in Susac syndrome. RNA was extracted with the RNeasy kit, and a quantity of about 0.5 to 1 ug was reverse transcribed using random hexamers. In TCRdb, the immunoSEQ multiplex PCR reads were re-called with MiXCR into one record per CDR3 protein. The data contain about 110,000 distinct CDR3 sequences, 90% to 96% of them singletons. The specimen sequenced was CD4+ T cells from PBMCs. All receptors derive from a human donor in good health.

J is TRBJ2-1 and V is TRBV7-3; D is unresolved. V was clipped by 3 bases and J by 9 bases, with 9 bases between them. The CDR3 has 12 residues. Looked up from germline, CDR1 is SGHTA and CDR2 is FQGTGA. The CDR3 loop is CASSLAGAEQFF. The CDR3 region has the DNA TGTGCCAGCAGCTTGGCAGGAGCTGAGCAGTTCTTC.

The chain recombines TRBV6-4 with TRBJ1-5; unclear D gene. CDR3 length equals 13 residues. The ends were cut back, 9 bases at V and 1 base at J, with 10 bases in the middle. Per germline, CDR1 MRHNA and CDR2 SNTAGT. CDR3 in amino acids: CASARESNQPQHF. CDR3 DNA sequence: TGTGCCAGTGCTCGGGAGAGCAATCAGCCCCAGCATTTT.

The chain uses TRBV20-1 and TRBJ2-7, with D unresolved. The CDR3 loop spans 13 amino acids. Germline values: CDR1 DFQATT, CDR2 SNEGSKA (reference sequence). The V and J ends lost 0 bases and 2 bases respectively, with 8 bases between them. For the CDR3, the DNA is TGCAGTGCTAGAGATTGGGCTGCCTACGAGCAGTACTTC. This encodes CSARDWAAYEQYF.

The chain joins TRBV28 to TRBJ2-1; perhaps TRBD1 as D (6 bases). The CDR3 is 11 residues long. Trimming stripped 8 bases from V and 10 bases from J, with 12 bases between. The germline V gene has CDR1 MDHEN and CDR2 SYDVKM. The CDR3 bases are TGTGCCAGCGAGGGGGTGAAAGAGCAGTTCTTC. Protein product: CASEGVKEQFF.

The chain has TRBV20-1 and TRBJ2-5, with 8 bases that match TRBD2. Trimming cost V 0 bases and J 7 bases; bases outside gene matches: 13. The CDR3 is made up of 16 amino acids. CDR1 and CDR2 (germline): DFQATT, SNEGSKA (reference sequence). CDR3 coding DNA: TGCAGTGCTAGAGAAAAAGTTTCGGGACTAGTTGGGACCCAGTACTTC. It yields the protein CSAREKVSGLVGTQYF.

The chain uses TRBV25-1 and TRBJ2-7; D is uncertain. Germline loops: CDR1 MGHDK, CDR2 SYGVNS. The CDR3 extends over 15 amino acids. V lost 3 bases and J 3 bases, leaving 15 bases between the germline ends. The CDR3 nucleotides read TGTGCCAGCAGTGATGCCACCCGTCCGGACTACGAGCAGTACTTC. Residues: CASSDATRPDYEQYF.

The genes are TRBV3-1 and TRBJ1-2; maybe TRBD1 (5 bases). Trimming removed 1 base from V and 8 bases from J, with 8 bases in between. This CDR3 region has 12 residues. CDR1 is LGHDT and CDR2 is YNNKEL in the germline V gene (reference sequence). Here the CDR3 DNA reads TGTGCCAGCAGCCAAGCCGGGGGGGGCTACACCTTC. Translating it yields CASSQAGGGYTF.

The rearrangement uses TRBV7-8 and TRBJ2-3; TRBD2 matches 7 bases. V lost 5 bases to trimming and J lost 2 bases; unmatched junction nucleotides: 13. The germline gives CDR1 SGHVS, CDR2 FQNEAQ. The CDR3 runs to 17 residues. Here the CDR3 DNA reads TGTGCCAGCAGCACCATCCTAGCGGCTAGATTCACAGATACGCAGTATTTT. Translated: CASSTILAARFTDTQYF.

The chain recombines TRBV30 with TRBJ2-7, with D maybe TRBD1 (6 bases). V was shortened by 1 base and J by 3 bases, with 13 bases between the two germline ends. The germline gives CDR1 GTSNPN, CDR2 SVGIG (reference sequence). This CDR3 region has 14 residues. DNA of the CDR3: TGTGCCTGGAGTGATCGGACAGCGAGCTACGAGCAGTACTTC. Translating gives CAWSDRTASYEQYF.

The chain links TRBV3-1 to TRBJ2-7; 11 bases map to TRBD2. The J segment lost 2 bases and the V segment lost 1 base, leaving 4 bases of the junction unmatched. The CDR3 loop spans 16 amino acids. CDR1 is LGHDT and CDR2 is YNNKEL in the germline V gene (reference sequence). The CDR3: CASSQVLAGGTYEQYF. In nucleotides, the CDR3 is TGTGCCAGCAGCCAAGTCCTAGCGGGGGGCACCTACGAGCAGTACTTC.

The V gene is TRBV12-3 or TRBV12-4, the J gene TRBJ2-7; D is perhaps TRBD1 (5 bases). There are 15 residues in the CDR3. V gave up 0 bases and J gave up 0 bases, with 9 bases separating them. For the CDR3, the DNA is TGTGCCAGCAGTTTAGCGCGGACATTCTCCTACGAGCAGTACTTC. Protein product: CASSLARTFSYEQYF.

This clonotype was recorded a few times. This chain uses TRBV9 with TRBJ2-7, with 7 nucleotides matching TRBD1. Trimming at V came to 3 bases and at J to 6 bases, leaving 9 bases not matched to a gene. This CDR3 is built from 14 residues. Germline V gives CDR1 SGDLS, CDR2 YYNGEE. Here the CDR3 reads CASSANWDSVEQYF. The DNA for the CDR3 is TGTGCCAGCAGCGCGAATTGGGACAGCGTCGAGCAGTACTTC. The entire variable domain, with the rest obtained from reference TRBV9 and TRBJ2-7, is as follows: DSGVTQTPKHLITATGQRVTLRCSPRSGDLSVYWYQQSLDQGLQFLIQYYNGEERAKGNILERFSAQQFPDLHSELNLSSLELGDSALYFCASSANWDSVEQYFGPGTRLTVT.

V and J are TRBV6-1 and TRBJ2-2; 7 nucleotides line up with TRBD2. In germline, CDR1 is MNHNS, CDR2 SASEGT. There are 16 residues in the CDR3. Trimming removed 3 bases from V and 8 bases from J; junction bases left unmatched: 12. CDR3 sequence: CASSDPSGARAGELFF. The CDR3 region has the DNA TGTGCCAGCAGTGATCCTAGCGGAGCCCGGGCAGGGGAGCTGTTTTTT.

CDR3 coding DNA: TGCAGTGCTAGGGGGGACTTCGACACCGGGGAGCTGTTTTTT. Translating gives CSARGDFDTGELFF. This chain connects TRBV20-1 to TRBJ2-2; a weak D match, TRBD2 (6 bases). The CDR3 covers 14 residues. The V and J ends lost 3 bases and 3 bases respectively, with 11 bases between them. CDR1 and CDR2 from the germline V gene are DFQATT and SNEGSKA (reference sequence).